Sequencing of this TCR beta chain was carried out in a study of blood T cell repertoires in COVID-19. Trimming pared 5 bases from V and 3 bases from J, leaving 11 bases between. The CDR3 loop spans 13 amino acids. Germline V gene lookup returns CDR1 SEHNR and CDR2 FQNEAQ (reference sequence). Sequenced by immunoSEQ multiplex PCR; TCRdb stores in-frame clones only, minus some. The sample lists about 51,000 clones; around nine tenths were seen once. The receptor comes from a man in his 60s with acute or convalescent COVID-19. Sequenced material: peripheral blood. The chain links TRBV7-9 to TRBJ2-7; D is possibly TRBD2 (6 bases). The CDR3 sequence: CASSKGGVYEQYF. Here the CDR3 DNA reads TGTGCCAGCAGCAAGGGCGGGGTCTACGAGCAGTACTTC.